This T cell receptor beta chain was recovered during a study of T-cell reconstitution after alpha-beta-depleted transplantation in children. CDR3 length equals 13 residues. Trimming removed 6 bases at V and 3 bases at J, with 15 bases between. Looked up from germline, CDR1 is DFQATT and CDR2 is SNEGSKA (reference sequence). Study-level findings and limits: It was newly produced T cells that mostly accounted for T-cell counts and diversity one year after transplant. Several hundred expanded graft clones reportedly were the source of alpha-beta T cells about two months after transplant. The study traced high day-60 TCRbeta diversity in some patients to surviving recipient T cells and thymic progenitors.

Unique molecular identifiers featured in how the TCRbeta library was prepared. TCRdb processed the PCR reads anew with MiXCR; each CDR3 protein has one entry. The top ten clones hold approximately 18% of a sample with some 150,000 distinct CDR3 sequences, more than 8% of them seen once. By its share, this clonotype is medium-sized (0.01 to 0.1%). The antigen remains undetermined. The receptor was isolated from a female patient between 2 and 15 years old who had a stem cell transplant for congenital amegakaryocytic thrombocytopenia, so the T cells may come from the graft donor. This rearrangement joins TRBV20-1 to TRBJ2-7, with a tentative D call TRBD2 (6 bases). The material sequenced was PBMCs, mostly from graft donor cells, taken 180 days after TCRalphabeta/CD19-depleted stem cell transplant. The chain's CDR3 is CSAPGRRGYEQYF. CDR3 coding DNA: TGCAGTGCCCCGGGCAGGCGGGGCTACGAGCAGTACTTC.